These T cell receptor beta chains were read from a single sample in a study of Graves' ophthalmopathy and Graves' hyperthyroidism. TCRdb re-called the multiplex PCR reads with MiXCR, one entry per CDR3 protein. The sample holds approximately 1.2 million distinct CDR3 sequences, 35% to 40% seen once. Specimen: peripheral blood or thyroid tissue (not recorded which). The origin of the receptors is an adult man with Graves' hyperthyroidism. The CDR3 runs from the conserved cysteine through the conserved F or W. A D gene is named only where the DNA matches it firmly. Only some rows state a clone size, as once, few, many or a class for expanded clones.

NA,TRBJ2-7,few,TRBV12-3/TRBV12-4,CASRAQTNAREQYF,TGTGCCAGCAGAGCTCAGACTAACGCGCGCGAGCAGTACTTC
NA,TRBJ2-7,NA,TRBV4-1,CASSPTLTTSYEQYF,TGCGCCAGCAGCCCGACACTTACAACGAGCTACGAGCAGTACTTC
NA,TRBJ2-2,many,TRBV7-2,CASSSPRSVTGELFF,TGTGCCAGCAGTTCGCCCCGTTCGGTCACCGGGGAGCTGTTTTTT
NA,TRBJ1-1,NA,TRBV15,CATSINLRAETFF,TGTGCCACCAGCATAAACTTAAGGGCTGAAACTTTCTTT
TRBD1,TRBJ1-2,NA,TRBV7-8,CASSQGQGIRYGYTF,TGTGCCAGCAGCCAGGGACAGGGGATTCGGTATGGCTACACCTTC
TRBD2,TRBJ2-5,few,TRBV5-1,CASHLHPSGSGETQYF,TGCGCCAGTCATTTACATCCTAGCGGGAGCGGAGAGACCCAGTACTTC
NA,TRBJ2-2,few,TRBV20-1,CSVTRELFF,TGCAGCGTTACGCGGGAGCTGTTTTTT
NA,TRBJ1-3,many,TRBV20-1,CSAKREAGNTIYF,TGCAGTGCAAAGAGGGAAGCCGGAAACACCATATATTTT
NA,TRBJ1-2,few,TRBV27,CASSLSGHWGYTF,TGTGCCAGCAGTTTATCGGGGCATTGGGGCTACACCTTC
NA,TRBJ1-4,many,TRBV25-1,CASRGSQRGPNEKLFF,TGTGCCAGCAGGGGTTCCCAAAGAGGACCTAATGAAAAACTGTTTTTT
NA,TRBJ2-7,NA,TRBV11-2,CASSLYFDYEQYF,TGTGCCAGCAGCTTATACTTTGACTACGAGCAGTACTTC
NA,TRBJ2-5,many,TRBV2,CASTREYPKETQYF,TGTGCCAGCACGCGAGAGTACCCGAAAGAGACCCAGTACTTC
NA,TRBJ2-7,once,TRBV5-1,CASSWGYYEQYF,TGCGCCAGCAGCTGGGGGTACTACGAGCAGTACTTC
NA,TRBJ2-7,NA,TRBV28,CASSFPGQGNSYEQYF,TGTGCCAGCAGTTTTCCGGGACAAGGGAACTCCTACGAGCAGTACTTC
TRBD2,TRBJ2-5,once,TRBV2,CASGRGTGETQYF,TGTGCCAGCGGGAGGGGCACCGGGGAGACCCAGTACTTC
NA,TRBJ1-4,NA,TRBV7-8,CASSPTGGAIEKLFF,TGTGCCAGCAGCCCTACGGGGGGCGCGATTGAAAAACTGTTTTTT
TRBD1,TRBJ1-5,NA,TRBV10-3,CAIAGTGEQPQHF,TGTGCCATAGCCGGGACAGGGGAGCAGCCCCAGCATTTT
TRBD1,TRBJ1-1,NA,TRBV7-3,CASSSQGDSTNEAFF,TGTGCCAGCAGCTCACAAGGGGACAGTACAAATGAAGCTTTCTTT
NA,TRBJ2-7,NA,TRBV20-1,CSAAERSDEQYF,TGCAGTGCTGCGGAACGGTCAGACGAGCAGTACTTC
NA,TRBJ2-7,NA,TRBV4-2,CASSHLTSYEQYF,TGTGCCAGCAGCCACCTGACTAGCTACGAGCAGTACTTC
NA,TRBJ1-2,few,TRBV7-2,CASTLRTGYGYTF,TGTGCCAGCACCTTACGGACGGGCTATGGCTACACCTTC
NA,TRBJ2-7,many,TRBV7-3,CASSKDELEQYF,TGTGCCAGCAGCAAAGACGAGCTCGAGCAGTACTTC
NA,TRBJ1-1,NA,TRBV28,CASRWGGEGLNTEAFF,TGTGCCAGCAGGTGGGGGGGAGAGGGTTTAAACACTGAAGCTTTCTTT
NA,TRBJ1-1,NA,TRBV19,CASKDGDTEAFF,TGTGCCAGTAAGGATGGGGACACTGAAGCTTTCTTT
NA,TRBJ2-5,NA,TRBV30,CAWSVTSSRETQYF,TGTGCCTGGAGTGTAACCTCATCCCGAGAGACCCAGTACTTC
NA,TRBJ2-5,NA,TRBV5-1,CASSGGGRGGETQYF,TGCGCCAGCAGCGGTGGGGGCAGGGGCGGTGAGACCCAGTACTTC
TRBD1,TRBJ1-2,NA,TRBV10-2,CATSDRENYGYTF,TGTGCCACCAGTGACAGGGAGAACTATGGCTACACCTTC
TRBD2,TRBJ2-7,many,TRBV7-9,CASSSTPGGRNEQYF,TGTGCCAGCAGCTCAACGCCGGGGGGAAGGAACGAGCAGTACTTC
NA,TRBJ2-5,NA,TRBV2,CASSDEWGEETQYF,TGTGCCAGCAGTGATGAGTGGGGGGAGGAGACCCAGTACTTC
NA,TRBJ2-7,NA,TRBV7-9,CASSLKANEQYF,TGTGCCAGCAGCTTAAAAGCGAACGAGCAGTACTTC
NA,TRBJ2-5,few,TRBV5-1,CASSRPIEMETQYF,TGCGCCAGCAGCCGGCCAATAGAAATGGAGACCCAGTACTTC
NA,TRBJ1-4,NA,TRBV9,CASSVDGAGGEKLFF,TGTGCCAGCAGCGTAGATGGGGCCGGAGGTGAAAAACTGTTTTTT
TRBD2,TRBJ2-5,many,TRBV7-8,CASGRAWETQYF,TGTGCCAGCGGGAGGGCGTGGGAGACCCAGTACTTC
NA,TRBJ2-5,NA,TRBV7-9,CASSLRGTGEIQETRYF,TGTGCCAGCAGCTTAAGAGGAACGGGGGAGATCCAAGAGACCCGGTACTTC
TRBD1,TRBJ2-3,NA,TRBV2,CASSQDRGSDTQYF,TGTGCCAGCAGTCAGGACAGGGGATCAGATACGCAGTATTTT
TRBD2,TRBJ2-2,NA,TRBV25-1,CASRGGGQGELFF,TGTGCCAGCCGTGGGGGGGGTCAGGGGGAGCTGTTTTTT
NA,TRBJ2-7,once,TRBV9,CASSSSPANEQYF,TGTGCCAGCAGCTCCAGCCCCGCGAACGAGCAGTACTTC
NA,TRBJ1-1,many,TRBV12-3/TRBV12-4,CASGRQLSEAFF,TGTGCCAGCGGACGACAGTTGTCTGAAGCTTTCTTT
NA,TRBJ2-5,many,TRBV7-2,CASSPLHPQETQYF,TGTGCCAGCAGCCCCCTCCACCCGCAAGAGACCCAGTACTTC
NA,TRBJ1-1,NA,TRBV10-3,CAIGRTETEAFF,TGTGCCATCGGAAGGACAGAAACTGAAGCTTTCTTT
NA,TRBJ1-1,many,TRBV20-1,CSAREGGNTEAFF,TGCAGTGCTAGAGAGGGGGGGAACACTGAAGCTTTCTTT
NA,TRBJ2-7,few,TRBV6-5,CASSYTSSNDEQYF,TGTGCCAGCAGTTACACGTCGTCAAACGACGAGCAGTACTTC
NA,TRBJ2-6,once,TRBV9,CASRLSVTF,TGTGCCAGCAGACTCTCCGTGACTTTC
NA,TRBJ1-6,many,TRBV7-2,CASSLRDYPPLHF,TGTGCCAGCAGCTTAAGGGACTATCCACCCCTCCACTTT
TRBD1,TRBJ1-6,NA,TRBV2,CASSQTGADSPLHF,TGTGCCAGCAGTCAAACAGGGGCAGATTCACCCCTCCACTTT
NA,TRBJ1-2,NA,TRBV4-3,CASSQEWWDTWGVGYGYTF,TGCGCCAGCAGCCAAGAGTGGTGGGACACCTGGGGAGTCGGCTATGGCTACACCTTC
TRBD1,TRBJ1-1,once,TRBV7-9,CASSFRGPGVVGTEAFF,TGTGCCAGCAGCTTTAGGGGGCCAGGTGTAGTCGGCACTGAAGCTTTCTTT
TRBD1,TRBJ1-4,many,TRBV10-3,CAIRGTGENEKLFF,TGTGCCATCCGTGGGACAGGGGAGAATGAAAAACTGTTTTTT
NA,TRBJ1-2,many,TRBV9,CASSGDGPLGYTF,TGTGCCAGTTCGGGGGACGGACCCCTTGGCTACACCTTC
NA,TRBJ1-2,NA,TRBV7-3,CASSTTRVSGYTF,TGTGCCAGCAGCACAACCAGGGTGTCGGGCTACACCTTC
NA,TRBJ1-2,few,TRBV9,CASSADRLANYGYTF,TGTGCCAGCAGCGCGGACAGACTCGCTAACTATGGCTACACCTTC
NA,TRBJ1-3,many,TRBV7-8,CASRSPVTNTIYF,TGTGCCAGCAGATCCCCGGTAACAAACACCATATATTTT